These 31 T cell receptor beta chains came from one sample sequenced in a study of shared clonotypes between healthy human individuals. Data came from immunoSEQ multiplex PCR; TCRdb stores just in-frame clones and leaves some out. The sample includes nearly 1 million clones, less than 85% seen only once; the top ten take approximately 1.5%. The sequencing input was memory CD4+ T cells sorted from blood. Subset denoted: CD45RA-negative fraction. Every receptor here comes from a man between 18 and 29 years old in good health.

V is TRBV10-3 and J is TRBJ2-1, with TRBD1 identical over 12 bases. The CDR3 is 14 amino acids. V lost 6 bases and J lost 8; bases outside the gene matches: 5. CDR1 ENHRY and CDR2 SYGVKD come from the germline V gene. In DNA form, the CDR3 reads TGTGCCATCAGCCCGGGACAGGGGGCTCATGAGCAGTTCTTC. Its protein is CAISPGQGAHEQFF.

The chain carries TRBV28 and TRBJ2-7; D is possibly TRBD2 (6 bases). Trimming left V 6 bases short and J 0 bases short, with 12 bases between. The length of the CDR3 is 14 residues. The germline gives CDR1 MDHEN, CDR2 SYDVKM. The CDR3 bases are TGTGCCAGCAGGGGGGGTCAGGTCTCCTACGAGCAGTACTTC. As protein: CASRGGQVSYEQYF.

This clone was recorded many times. The J gene is TRBJ2-1, the V gene TRBV2, with 12 bases that match TRBD2. Germline CDR1 SNHLY, CDR2 FYNNEI. The CDR3 totals 15 residues. J gave up 8 bases and V 6 bases, and 8 bases lay outside the gene matches. In DNA, the CDR3 is TGTGCCAGCAGCCAGAAGACTAGCGGGAGTGATGAGCAGTTCTTC. Its translation is CASSQKTSGSDEQFF.

The chain is built from TRBV7-9 and TRBJ1-2; D is ambiguous. The V and J ends lost 4 bases and 2 bases respectively, with 20 bases between them. Germline V lookup: CDR1 SEHNR, CDR2 FQNEAQ (reference sequence). The CDR3 contains 17 residues. The CDR3 coding sequence is TGTGCCAGCAGCTCTCCGGGCACAGATACCGGAAACTATGGCTACACCTTC. Translation gives CASSSPGTDTGNYGYTF.

This clone was recorded once. V gene TRBV19 combines with J gene TRBJ2-1; D not certain. The CDR3 consists of 13 residues. Germline V gene sequence: CDR1 LNHDA, CDR2 SQIVND (reference sequence). The V and J ends lost 5 bases and 10 bases respectively, with 15 bases between them. DNA for the CDR3: TGTGCCAGTAGTCCCGACTCCTGGTCGGAGCAGTTCTTC. Protein: CASSPDSWSEQFF.

The rearrangement links TRBV10-3 to TRBJ2-7; 8 nucleotides line up with TRBD1. This CDR3 has 15 residues. The ends lost 2 bases at V and 5 bases at J; junction bases unmatched: 8. Germline V gene lookup returns CDR1 ENHRY and CDR2 SYGVKD. The CDR3 spells CAISELDRDFNEQYF. The CDR3 DNA sequence: TGTGCCATCAGTGAGCTGGACAGGGATTTTAACGAGCAGTACTTC.

V and J are TRBV28 and TRBJ1-2, with 8 bases aligning to TRBD1. Trimming at V came to 2 bases and at J to 5 bases, leaving 4 bases not matched to a gene. The CDR3 contains 14 residues. Germline assignment: CDR1 MDHEN and CDR2 SYDVKM. CDR3 residues: CASSLTGQVYGYTF. As DNA, the CDR3 is TGTGCCAGCAGTTTAACGGGACAGGTTTATGGCTACACCTTC.

The chain recombines TRBV5-1 with TRBJ2-3; 14 nucleotides line up with TRBD2. The CDR3 runs to 17 residues. In germline, CDR1 is SGHRS, CDR2 YFSETQ. The trim removed 4 bases at V and 6 bases at J, leaving 10 bases unmatched. CDR3: CASSVTGTSGSVDTQYF. In nucleotides, the CDR3 is TGCGCCAGCAGCGTGACGGGGACTAGCGGGAGTGTGGATACGCAGTATTTT.

This clone was observed once. The V call is TRBV12-5, the J call TRBJ2-2; D is unclear. The CDR3 is 12 residues long. The germline gives CDR1 LGHNT, CDR2 FRNRAP. The V end lost 3 bases, the J end lost 3 bases, and 2 bases lay between the germline ends. CDR3 DNA sequence: TGTGCTAGTGGTTTTCACACCGGGGAGCTGTTTTTT. Translation gives CASGFHTGELFF.

Points on this clone: Compared with germline, one end of the junction differs, possibly owing to a read error. The chain uses TRBV5-8 and TRBJ1-1; D not certain. The CDR3 runs to 12 residues. Germline values: CDR1 SGHTS, CDR2 YDEGEE. The CDR3, as DNA: TGTGCCAGCAGCTTGGGAGTCGGCAGAACGTCCTTT. Its protein product is CASSLGVGRTSF.

The V and J genes are TRBV6-5 and TRBJ2-1, with 11 bases fitting TRBD1. V was clipped by 5 bases and J by 7 bases; unmatched bases: 7. Looked up from germline, CDR1 is MNHEY and CDR2 is SVGAGI. The CDR3 has 15 residues. The CDR3 sequence is CASSQTGTGGNEQFF. The CDR3 nucleotides read TGTGCCAGCAGTCAAACTGGGACAGGGGGGAATGAGCAGTTCTTC.

This clone was observed once. The chain is built from TRBV30 and TRBJ2-1, with TRBD2 matching over 15 bases. The V gene end was trimmed by 3 bases and the J gene end by 10 bases; junction bases not matched to a gene: 10. This CDR3 has 16 residues. The germline CDR1 and CDR2 sequences are GTSNPN and SVGIG (reference sequence). CDR3 DNA sequence: TGTGCCTGGAGCAGGGGGGGACTAGCGGGAGGATTGGAGCAGTTCTTC. Translating it yields CAWSRGGLAGGLEQFF.

V usage is TRBV19 and J usage is TRBJ1-1; TRBD1 matches 7 bases. The CDR3 totals 16 residues. V lost 3 bases and J lost 0; bases outside the gene matches: 7. Germline assignment: CDR1 LNHDA and CDR2 SQIVND (reference sequence). CDR3 amino acids: CASSMPLQGLNTEAFF. The DNA for the CDR3 is TGTGCCAGTAGTATGCCCTTACAGGGGCTGAACACTGAAGCTTTCTTT.

The chain carries TRBV6-6 and TRBJ1-1; possible D gene TRBD1, 5 bases. Germline V gene sequence: CDR1 MNHNY, CDR2 SVGAGI (reference sequence). Trimming cost V 5 bases and J 11 bases, with 15 bases left between them. The CDR3 is made up of 12 amino acids. The CDR3 nucleotides read TGTGCCAGCAGTCCTAAGGGGATTGTGGCTTTCTTT. Encoded protein: CASSPKGIVAFF.

V is TRBV5-1 and J is TRBJ2-5; tentative D call: TRBD1 (6 bases). V lost 5 bases and J 4 bases, leaving 12 bases between the germline ends. The CDR3 totals 13 residues. In germline, CDR1 is SGHRS, CDR2 YFSETQ. The CDR3 coding sequence is TGCGCCAGCAGAAGTTCAGGGGTAGAGACCCAGTACTTC. Translating it yields CASRSSGVETQYF.

The rearrangement joins TRBV7-9 to TRBJ2-1; a weak D match, TRBD2 (6 bases). The germline V and J ends were trimmed by 5 bases and 4 bases, with 9 bases remaining between them. The CDR3 contains 13 residues. Germline-derived CDR1 and CDR2 are SEHNR and FQNEAQ (reference sequence). The DNA for the CDR3 is TGTGCCAGCAGCCGCGGGATTTACAATGAGCAGTTCTTC. Translating gives CASSRGIYNEQFF.

The rearrangement uses TRBV18 and TRBJ2-1; 9 bases are a match to TRBD2. Trimming at V came to 3 bases and at J to 9 bases, leaving 9 bases not matched to a gene. CDR3 length: 15 amino acids. CDR1 and CDR2 from the germline V gene are KGHSH and LQKENI. The CDR3 loop is CASSPGLAGSVEQFF. CDR3 DNA: TGTGCCAGCTCACCCGGGCTAGCGGGATCGGTTGAGCAGTTCTTC.

A note on this clone: The same CDR3 arises from other DNA sequences in this sample as well. The V gene is TRBV14, the J gene TRBJ1-1; D is ambiguous. V was cut by 4 bases and J by 1 base, with 7 bases left in between. Germline V gene sequence: CDR1 SGHDN, CDR2 FVKESK. This CDR3 has 13 residues. The CDR3 DNA sequence: TGTGCCAGCAGCCCACGGAGGAACACTGAAGCTTTCTTT. Translation gives CASSPRRNTEAFF.

The CDR3 coding sequence is TGCAGTGCACCTAGGGGGAGTGGAGCTTTCTTT. Translating gives CSAPRGSGAFF. The chain has TRBV20-1 and TRBJ1-1; possibly TRBD1 for D (6 bases). The germline gives CDR1 DFQATT, CDR2 SNEGSKA (reference sequence). Trimming removed 6 bases at V and 10 bases at J, with 15 bases between. This CDR3 is 11 amino acids long.

This rearrangement joins TRBV2 to TRBJ1-1; tentatively, D is TRBD1 (6 bases). The CDR3 runs to 13 residues. Trimming shortened V by 7 bases and J by 3 bases, and 12 bases separated the two germline ends. The germline V gene has CDR1 SNHLY and CDR2 FYNNEI. For the CDR3, the DNA is TGTGCCAGCAAGCCCTACAGGGACACTGAAGCTTTCTTT. Translating it yields CASKPYRDTEAFF.

The chain uses TRBV27 and TRBJ1-6; TRBD1 matches at 8 bases. CDR3 length equals 17 residues. Trimming took 0 bases from V and 2 from J; bases not matched to a gene: 3. The germline V gene has CDR1 MNHEY and CDR2 SMNVEV (reference sequence). In DNA form, the CDR3 reads TGTGCCAGCAGTTTATCCGGGACAGGAGCCTATAATTCACCCCTCCACTTT. The encoded protein is CASSLSGTGAYNSPLHF.

DNA of the CDR3: TGTGCCAGCAGTTACTCGATGTGGAGCGACTATGGCTACACCTTC. Residues: CASSYSMWSDYGYTF. The V and J genes are TRBV6-5 and TRBJ1-2; D is ambiguous. V shed 0 bases and J shed 3 bases, with 11 bases lying between them. The CDR3 extends over 15 amino acids. CDR1 MNHEY and CDR2 SVGAGI come from the germline V gene.

V gene TRBV6-1 combines with J gene TRBJ2-1; D ambiguous. Germline CDR1 MNHNS, CDR2 SASEGT. Trimming removed 6 bases from V and 12 bases from J, with 15 bases in between. CDR3 length equals 12 residues. The CDR3, as DNA: TGTGCCAGCAGCTCGACTTACCTAATGCAGTTCTTC. Protein product: CASSSTYLMQFF.

This clone was counted only a few times. This chain connects TRBV6-1 to TRBJ2-3, with 7 positions matching TRBD2. The CDR3 covers 15 residues. Germline values: CDR1 MNHNS, CDR2 SASEGT. With 6 bases clipped from V and 0 bases from J, the junction kept 6 bases outside the gene matches. CDR3 region: CASRIKRDSTDTQYF. The CDR3 DNA sequence: TGTGCCAGCAGAATAAAGCGGGACAGCACAGATACGCAGTATTTT.

The chain has TRBV29-1 and TRBJ2-1, with 11 positions matching TRBD2. The germline V gene encodes CDR1 SQVTM and CDR2 ANQGSEA. The CDR3 contains 13 residues. Losses at the gene ends were 6 bases for V and 7 bases for J; bases not matched to a gene: 5. Here the CDR3 DNA reads TGCAGCGTCTTAGCGGGGGGGCGAAATGAGCAGTTCTTC. Its translation: CSVLAGGRNEQFF.

The V call is TRBV1, the J call TRBJ2-5; the listed D gene, TRBD2, was not tested against the DNA. TRBV1 constitutes a pseudogene. This CDR3 has 16 residues. CDR3 residues: CTSSRASGGAGETQYF. CDR3 DNA sequence: TGCACCAGCAGCCGAGCTAGCGGGGGGGCCGGAGAGACCCAGTACTTC.

The DNA for the CDR3 is TGTGCCAGCAGCTTAGCTACAGGGGGCTTCCTCCAAGAGACCCAGTACTTC. Translated, it gives CASSLATGGFLQETQYF. The genes are TRBV7-8 and TRBJ2-5, with TRBD1 matching 9 bases. V gave up 0 bases and J gave up 1 base; unmatched junction bases: 6. CDR1 and CDR2 from the germline V gene are SGHVS and FQNEAQ. CDR3 size: 17 residues.

The rearrangement links TRBV7-9 to TRBJ2-5; 9 bases align to TRBD2. Germline CDR1 is SEHNR and CDR2 is FQNEAQ (reference sequence). Losses at the gene ends were 5 bases for V and 4 bases for J; bases not matched to a gene: 14. The CDR3 totals 17 residues. The CDR3 region has the DNA TGTGCCAGCAGCGACCCTTTTCCAGCGGGAGGCCCAGAGACCCAGTACTTC. Protein product: CASSDPFPAGGPETQYF.

J is TRBJ2-3 and V is TRBV2; 11 nucleotides agree with TRBD2. Germline V lookup: CDR1 SNHLY, CDR2 FYNNEI. V was pared by 8 bases and J by 2 bases, with 12 bases of the junction left unmatched. The CDR3 is 17 amino acids. For the CDR3, the DNA is TGTGCCAGCGCCCAAACGAGTAGCGGGAGGGACACAGATACGCAGTATTTT. Translated, it gives CASAQTSSGRDTDTQYF.

The chain combines TRBV27 with TRBJ2-5; D not certain. The J call may be wrong; the DNA end is better matched by TRBJ2-7. CDR1 is MNHEY and CDR2 is SMNVEV in the germline V gene (reference sequence). The CDR3 loop spans 15 amino acids. CDR3 in DNA: TGTGCCAGCAGGGTTGGGTACCAGCCTTCAGGCGAGCAGTACTTC. The encoded protein is CASRVGYQPSGEQYF.

Only a few counts were recorded for this clone. This CDR3 reads CASSTPALDTQYF. The CDR3 nucleotides read TGTGCCAGCAGCACCCCTGCGCTTGATACGCAGTATTTT. This chain uses TRBV11-3 with TRBJ2-3; D uncertain. This CDR3 has 13 amino acids. Trimming pared 5 bases from V and 6 bases from J, leaving 12 bases between. Germline CDR1 SGHNT, CDR2 YENEEA.